This T cell receptor (beta chain) was captured in a study of OX40 agonist ivuxolimab in advanced cancers. Study at large: As their treatment, patients were administered ivuxolimab, an agonistic anti-OX40 (CD134) antibody.

V was clipped by 5 bases and J by 5 bases, with 12 bases between them. The CDR3 runs 13 residues. Germline CDR1 and CDR2: LGHNA and YNFKEQ. Produced via immunoSEQ multiplex PCR; TCRdb's table is partial and in-frame only. The data hold 65,000 to 95,000 clones, with more than 70% observed a single time. This sample comprised CD4+ or CD8+ T cells sorted from blood, obtained in a trial of the OX40 agonist ivuxolimab. The chain has TRBV4-2 and TRBJ2-5; D gene unclear. This TCR came from an adult with an advanced solid tumor such as melanoma, head and neck, liver or kidney cancer. The chain's CDR3 is CASSLLPGETQYF. The DNA of the CDR3 is TGTGCCAGCAGCTTATTACCCGGGGAGACCCAGTACTTC.